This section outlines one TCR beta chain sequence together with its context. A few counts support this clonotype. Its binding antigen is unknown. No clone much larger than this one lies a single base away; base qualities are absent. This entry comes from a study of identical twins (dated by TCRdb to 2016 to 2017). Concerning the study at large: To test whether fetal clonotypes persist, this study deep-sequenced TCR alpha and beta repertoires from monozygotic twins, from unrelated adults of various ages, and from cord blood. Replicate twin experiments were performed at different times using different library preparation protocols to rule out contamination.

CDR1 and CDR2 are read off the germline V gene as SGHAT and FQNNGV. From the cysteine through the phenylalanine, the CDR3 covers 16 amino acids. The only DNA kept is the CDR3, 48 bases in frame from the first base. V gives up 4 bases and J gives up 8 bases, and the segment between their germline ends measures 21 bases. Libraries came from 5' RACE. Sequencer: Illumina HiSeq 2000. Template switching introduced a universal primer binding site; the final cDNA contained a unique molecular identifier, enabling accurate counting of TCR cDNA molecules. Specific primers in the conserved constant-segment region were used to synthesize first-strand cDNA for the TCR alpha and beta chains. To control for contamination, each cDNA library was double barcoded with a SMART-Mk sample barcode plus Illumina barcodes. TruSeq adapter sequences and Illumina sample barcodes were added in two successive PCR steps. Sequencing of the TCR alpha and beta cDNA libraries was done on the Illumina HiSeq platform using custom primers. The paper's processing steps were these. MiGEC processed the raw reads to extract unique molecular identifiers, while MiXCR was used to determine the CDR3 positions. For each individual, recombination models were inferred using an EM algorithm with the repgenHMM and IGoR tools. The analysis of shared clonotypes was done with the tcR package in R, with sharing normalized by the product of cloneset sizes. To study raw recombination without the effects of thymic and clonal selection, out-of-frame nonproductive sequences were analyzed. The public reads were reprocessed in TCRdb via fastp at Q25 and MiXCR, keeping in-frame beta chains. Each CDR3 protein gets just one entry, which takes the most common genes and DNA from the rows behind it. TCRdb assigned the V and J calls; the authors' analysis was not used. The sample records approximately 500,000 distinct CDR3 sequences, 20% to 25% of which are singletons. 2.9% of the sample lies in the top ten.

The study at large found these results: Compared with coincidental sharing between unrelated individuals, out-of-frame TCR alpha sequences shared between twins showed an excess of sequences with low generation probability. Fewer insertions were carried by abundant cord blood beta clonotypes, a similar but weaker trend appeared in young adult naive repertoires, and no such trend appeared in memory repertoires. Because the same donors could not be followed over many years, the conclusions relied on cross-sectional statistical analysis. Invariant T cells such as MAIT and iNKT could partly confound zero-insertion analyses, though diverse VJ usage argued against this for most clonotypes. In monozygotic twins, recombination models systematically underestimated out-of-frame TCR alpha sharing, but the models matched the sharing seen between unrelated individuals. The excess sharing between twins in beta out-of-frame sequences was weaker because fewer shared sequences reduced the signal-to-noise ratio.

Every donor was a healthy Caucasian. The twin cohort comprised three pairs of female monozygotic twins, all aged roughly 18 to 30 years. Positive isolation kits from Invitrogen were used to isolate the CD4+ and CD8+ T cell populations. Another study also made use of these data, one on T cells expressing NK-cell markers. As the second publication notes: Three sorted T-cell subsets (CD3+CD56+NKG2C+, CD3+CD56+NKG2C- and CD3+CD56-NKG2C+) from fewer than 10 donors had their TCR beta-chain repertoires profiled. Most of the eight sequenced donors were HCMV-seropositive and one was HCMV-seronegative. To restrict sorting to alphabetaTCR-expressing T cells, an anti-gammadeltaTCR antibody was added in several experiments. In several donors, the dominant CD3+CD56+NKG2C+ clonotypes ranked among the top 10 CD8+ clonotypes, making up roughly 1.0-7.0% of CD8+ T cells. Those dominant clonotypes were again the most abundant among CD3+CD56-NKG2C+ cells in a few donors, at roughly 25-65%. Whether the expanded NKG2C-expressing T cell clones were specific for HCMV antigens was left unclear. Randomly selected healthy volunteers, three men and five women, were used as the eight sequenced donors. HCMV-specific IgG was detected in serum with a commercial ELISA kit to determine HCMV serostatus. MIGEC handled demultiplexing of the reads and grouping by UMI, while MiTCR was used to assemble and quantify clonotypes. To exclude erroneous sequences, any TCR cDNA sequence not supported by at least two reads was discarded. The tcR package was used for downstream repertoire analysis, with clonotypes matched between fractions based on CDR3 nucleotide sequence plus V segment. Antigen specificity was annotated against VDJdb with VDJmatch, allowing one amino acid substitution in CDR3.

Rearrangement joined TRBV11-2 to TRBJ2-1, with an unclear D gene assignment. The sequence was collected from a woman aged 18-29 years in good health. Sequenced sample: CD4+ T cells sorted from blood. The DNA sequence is TGTGCCAGCAGCTCCCATACGCGAGTCCGAACGTATGAGCAGTTCTTC. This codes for CASSSHTRVRTYEQFF.